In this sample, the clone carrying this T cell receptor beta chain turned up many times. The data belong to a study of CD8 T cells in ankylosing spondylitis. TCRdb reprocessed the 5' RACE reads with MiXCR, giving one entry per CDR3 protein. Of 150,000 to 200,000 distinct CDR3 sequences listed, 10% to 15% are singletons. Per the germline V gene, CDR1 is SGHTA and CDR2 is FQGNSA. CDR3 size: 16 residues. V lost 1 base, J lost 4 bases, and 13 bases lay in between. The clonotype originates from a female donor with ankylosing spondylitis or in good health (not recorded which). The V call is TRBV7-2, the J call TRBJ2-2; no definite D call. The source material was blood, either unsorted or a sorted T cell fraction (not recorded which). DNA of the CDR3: TGTGCCAGCAGCTTAGACCGTCAGAGCCCCACCGGGGAGCTGTTTTTT. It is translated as CASSLDRQSPTGELFF.